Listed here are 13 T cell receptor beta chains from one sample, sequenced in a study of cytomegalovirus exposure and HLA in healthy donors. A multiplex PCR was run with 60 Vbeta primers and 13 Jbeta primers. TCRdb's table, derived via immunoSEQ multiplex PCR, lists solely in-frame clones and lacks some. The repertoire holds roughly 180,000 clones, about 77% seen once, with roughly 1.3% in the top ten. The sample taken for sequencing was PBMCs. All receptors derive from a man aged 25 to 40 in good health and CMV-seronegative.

The CDR3 DNA sequence: TGTGCCAGCAGTTTAACGACAGGGGGTGTCACTGAAGCTTTCTTT. It encodes CASSLTTGGVTEAFF. The rearrangement uses TRBV27 and TRBJ1-1, with 9 bases aligning to TRBD1. The germline V gene encodes CDR1 MNHEY and CDR2 SMNVEV (reference sequence). The CDR3 is 15 residues long. J lost 4 bases, V lost 2 bases, and 5 bases had no gene match.

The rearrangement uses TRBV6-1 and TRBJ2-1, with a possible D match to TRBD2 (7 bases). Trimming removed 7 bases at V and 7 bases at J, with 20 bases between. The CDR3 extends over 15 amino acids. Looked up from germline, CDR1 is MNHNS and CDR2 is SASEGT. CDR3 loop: CASKGGRTDGNEQFF. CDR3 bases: TGTGCCAGCAAGGGGGGGCGGACAGATGGGAATGAGCAGTTCTTC.

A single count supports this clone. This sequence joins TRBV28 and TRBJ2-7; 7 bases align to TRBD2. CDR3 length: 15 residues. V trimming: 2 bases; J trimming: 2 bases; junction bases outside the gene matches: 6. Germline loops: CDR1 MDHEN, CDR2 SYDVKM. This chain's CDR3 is CASSLGGVPTYEQYF. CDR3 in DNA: TGTGCCAGCAGTTTAGGGGGGGTCCCTACCTACGAGCAGTACTTC.

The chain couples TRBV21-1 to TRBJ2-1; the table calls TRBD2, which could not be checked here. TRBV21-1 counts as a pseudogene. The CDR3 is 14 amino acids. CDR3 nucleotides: TGTGCCAGCGGGGCGGGACCCTCCTACAATGAGCAGTTCTTC. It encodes CASGAGPSYNEQFF.

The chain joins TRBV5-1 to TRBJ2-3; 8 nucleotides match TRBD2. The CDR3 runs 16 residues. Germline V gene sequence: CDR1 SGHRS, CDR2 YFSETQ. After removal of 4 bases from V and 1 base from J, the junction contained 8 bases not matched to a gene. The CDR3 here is CASSANLTSGTDTQYF. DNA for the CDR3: TGCGCCAGCAGCGCAAACCTGACTAGCGGCACAGATACGCAGTATTTT.

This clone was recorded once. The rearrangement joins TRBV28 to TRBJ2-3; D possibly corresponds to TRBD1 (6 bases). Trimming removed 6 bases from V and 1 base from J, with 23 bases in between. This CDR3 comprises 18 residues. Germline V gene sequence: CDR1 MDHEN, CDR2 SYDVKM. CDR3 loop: CASSPVSPGTWGTDTQYF. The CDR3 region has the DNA TGTGCCAGCAGCCCCGTCTCCCCCGGGACATGGGGCACAGATACGCAGTATTTT.

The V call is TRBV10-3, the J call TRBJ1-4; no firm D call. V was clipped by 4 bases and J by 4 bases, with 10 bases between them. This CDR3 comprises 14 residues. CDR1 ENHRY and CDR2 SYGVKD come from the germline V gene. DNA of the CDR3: TGTGCCATCAGTGCTGAACAGATTAATGAAAAACTGTTTTTT. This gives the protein CAISAEQINEKLFF.

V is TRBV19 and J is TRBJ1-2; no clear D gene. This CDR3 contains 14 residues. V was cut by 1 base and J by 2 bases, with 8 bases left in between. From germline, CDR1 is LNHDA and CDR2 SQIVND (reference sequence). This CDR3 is CASSIGAQNYGYTF. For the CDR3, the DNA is TGTGCCAGTAGTATAGGCGCACAGAACTATGGCTACACCTTC.

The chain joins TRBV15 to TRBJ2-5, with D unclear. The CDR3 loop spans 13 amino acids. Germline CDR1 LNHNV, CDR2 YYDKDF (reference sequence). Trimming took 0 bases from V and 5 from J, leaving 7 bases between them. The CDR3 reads CATSRDQLETQYF. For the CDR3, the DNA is TGTGCCACCAGCAGAGATCAACTGGAGACCCAGTACTTC.

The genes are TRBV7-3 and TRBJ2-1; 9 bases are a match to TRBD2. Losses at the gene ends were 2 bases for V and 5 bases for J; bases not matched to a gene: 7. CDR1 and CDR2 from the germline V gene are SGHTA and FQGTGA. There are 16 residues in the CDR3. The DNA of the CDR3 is TGTGCCAGCAGCTTATCCGGGACTAGCCCCAACAATGAGCAGTTCTTC. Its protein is CASSLSGTSPNNEQFF.

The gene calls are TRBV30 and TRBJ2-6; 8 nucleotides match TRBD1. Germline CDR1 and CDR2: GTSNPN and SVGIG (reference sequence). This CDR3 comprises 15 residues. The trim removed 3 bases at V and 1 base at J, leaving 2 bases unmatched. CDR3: CAWSGQGSGANVLTF. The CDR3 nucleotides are TGTGCCTGGAGCGGACAGGGATCTGGGGCCAACGTCCTGACTTTC.

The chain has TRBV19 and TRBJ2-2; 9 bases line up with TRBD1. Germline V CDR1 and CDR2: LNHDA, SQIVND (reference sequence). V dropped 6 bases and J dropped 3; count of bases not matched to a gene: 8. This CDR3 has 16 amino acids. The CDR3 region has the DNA TGTGCCAGTAGACCCGTGGGACAGGGAGACACCGGGGAGCTGTTTTTT. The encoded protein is CASRPVGQGDTGELFF.

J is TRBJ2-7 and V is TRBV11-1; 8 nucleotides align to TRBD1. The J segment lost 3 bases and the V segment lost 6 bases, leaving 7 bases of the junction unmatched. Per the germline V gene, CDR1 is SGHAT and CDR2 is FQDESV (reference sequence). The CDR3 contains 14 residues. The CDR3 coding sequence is TGTGCCAGCAGTCCGGACAGGGTAGGCTACGAGCAGTACTTC. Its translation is CASSPDRVGYEQYF.